The entry below describes one T cell receptor beta chain. Its target is unknown. The data were produced by immunoSEQ multiplex PCR, yet TCRdb's version contains in-frame clones alone and is incomplete. The table includes some 44,000 clones, roughly 87% detected once. The data were obtained in a study of CD4 T cells in relation to SARS-CoV-2 and coronaviruses. The overall study: PBMCs were cultured with antigen for roughly 9 days before TCR beta sequencing. General observations from the study: Samples before the pandemic and after infection were not matched within any donor.

Naive or memory CD4+ cells were cultured 1:1 with T cell-depleted PBMCs plus CEF. V was cut by 0 bases and J by 0 bases, with 9 bases left in between. CDR3 size: 15 residues. Looked up from germline, CDR1 is PRHDT and CDR2 is FYEKMQ (reference sequence). The receptor was derived from an adult with COVID-19. The rearrangement uses TRBV13 and TRBJ2-7; D ambiguous. Source material: naive CD4+ T cells from PBMCs, cultured in vitro. Described subset: naive CD4+ T cells isolated by negative enrichment. The CDR3 loop reads CASSLGGPGSYEQYF. In DNA form, the CDR3 reads TGTGCCAGCAGCTTAGGCGGACCAGGCTCCTACGAGCAGTACTTC. The full variable domain, rest sourced from reference TRBV13 and TRBJ2-7, is AAGVIQSPRHLIKEKRETATLKCYPIPRHDTVYWYQQGPGQDPQFLISFYEKMQSDKGSIPDRFSAQQFSDYHSELNMSSLELGDSALYFCASSLGGPGSYEQYFGPGTRLTVT.